These 3 T cell receptor beta chains were sequenced from one sample in a study of blood T cells in healthy people across ages. The use of a sample-barcoded 5' primer and a J-beta primer mix characterized a second PCR of roughly 6 to 11 cycles. One entry per CDR3 protein, called by TCRdb with MiXCR from the 5' RACE reads. The sample holds hundreds of thousands of distinct CDR3 sequences; roughly 60% are singletons and the top ten take roughly 20%. Sequenced input: blood. The receptors shown here come from a man aged 25 to 45 in good health.

On this clonotype: A read error may account for a junction end that differs from germline. The genes are TRBV5-1 and TRBJ1-2; D is unclear. In germline, CDR1 is SGHRS, CDR2 YFSETQ. This CDR3 is 14 amino acids long. The CDR3 sequence: CASSLEGAPYGYIF. The CDR3, as DNA: TGCGCCAGCAGCTTGGAAGGAGCGCCCTATGGCTACATCTTC. Drawing the rest from reference TRBV5-1 and TRBJ1-2, the complete variable domain is KAGVTQTPRYLIKTRGQQVTLSCSPISGHRSVSWYQQTPGQGLQFLFEYFSETQRNKGNFPGRFSGRQFSNSRSEMNVSTLELGDSALYLCASSLEGAPYGYIFGSGTRLTVV.

This clonotype showed up just a few times. J is TRBJ2-1 and V is TRBV7-3; D remains ambiguous. The germline V and J ends were trimmed by 5 bases and 0 bases, with 17 bases remaining between them. Germline CDR1 reads SGHTA; CDR2 reads FQGTGA. The CDR3 covers 17 residues. The CDR3 region has the DNA TGTGCCAGCAGCCCGGGTGGCACTCAAAGCTCCTACAATGAGCAGTTCTTC. Its protein product is CASSPGGTQSSYNEQFF.

For the CDR3, the DNA is TGTGCCAGCTCATCCTTAGCGGCCCTGCAGTTCTTC. It translates to CASSSLAALQFF. The chain recombines TRBV18 with TRBJ2-1, with a weak D call TRBD2 (6 bases). CDR3 length: 12 residues. Per germline, CDR1 KGHSH and CDR2 LQKENI. V was cut by 5 bases and J by 12 bases, with 14 bases left in between.